What follows are 21 T cell receptor beta chains derived from one specimen sequenced in a study of T cell changes during pregnancy in multiple sclerosis. The protocol was immunoSEQ multiplex PCR, while the TCRdb copy is restricted to in-frame clones and leaves out a portion. The sample consists of around 73,000 clones, 85% to 95% of them appearing once. The specimen comprised peripheral blood, sampled in the third trimester of pregnancy. These TCRs come from a female donor in good health, enrolled as a control in a pregnancy study.

This chain uses TRBV9 with TRBJ2-1, with 11 bases that match TRBD2. Trimming cost V 7 bases and J 8 bases; bases outside gene matches: 11. This CDR3 contains 15 residues. The germline V gene encodes CDR1 SGDLS and CDR2 YYNGEE. CDR3 region: CASGLLAGDGDEQFF. The CDR3 nucleotides read TGTGCCAGCGGCCTACTAGCGGGAGATGGGGATGAGCAGTTCTTC.

This sequence joins TRBV27 and TRBJ1-2; 7 bases align to TRBD1. V dropped 4 bases and J dropped 6; count of bases not matched to a gene: 5. Germline CDR1 reads MNHEY; CDR2 reads SMNVEV (reference sequence). This CDR3 has 13 residues. The CDR3 spells CASSSYRGDGYTF. The CDR3 DNA sequence: TGTGCCAGCAGTTCGTACAGGGGTGATGGCTACACCTTC.

This chain connects TRBV5-1 to TRBJ2-7; 10 bases are shared with TRBD1. Germline V gene data show CDR1 as SGHRS and CDR2 as YFSETQ. After removal of 4 bases from V and 2 bases from J, the junction contained 6 bases not matched to a gene. CDR3 length: 15 residues. The CDR3 DNA reads TGCGCCAGCAGCCTAGGGACAGGGGCGCCCTACGAGCAGTACTTC. Protein product: CASSLGTGAPYEQYF.

The chain uses TRBV11-1 and TRBJ2-7; D is possibly TRBD2 (5 bases). The CDR3 has 12 residues. In germline, CDR1 is SGHAT, CDR2 FQDESV (reference sequence). The V end was cut by 6 bases, the J end by 5 bases, with 11 bases between. The chain's CDR3 is CASSPDLNEQYF. CDR3 DNA sequence: TGTGCCAGCAGTCCGGACTTGAACGAGCAGTACTTC.

There are a few counts of this clone. The chain uses TRBV6-5 and TRBJ1-4; D is unresolved. Trimming stripped 2 bases from V and 7 bases from J, with 8 bases between. The CDR3 is 13 residues long. From germline, CDR1 is MNHEY and CDR2 SVGAGI. CDR3 protein: CASSYRAGEKLFF. In DNA form, the CDR3 reads TGTGCCAGCAGTTACAGGGCGGGTGAAAAACTGTTTTTT.

The chain combines TRBV5-5 with TRBJ1-5; TRBD1 is a possible D gene (6 bases). There are 14 residues in the CDR3. Per germline, CDR1 SGHKS and CDR2 YYEKEE (reference sequence). Trimming took 3 bases from V and 0 from J, leaving 7 bases between them. The CDR3 region is CASSWTASNQPQHF. The CDR3 region has the DNA TGTGCCAGCAGCTGGACAGCTAGCAATCAGCCCCAGCATTTT.

As to this clone: The sample contains more than one DNA sequence encoding this CDR3. The chain employs TRBV4-1 and TRBJ2-2, with D possibly matching TRBD2 (6 bases). This CDR3 region has 12 residues. The germline gives CDR1 MGHRA, CDR2 YSYEKL. Trimming cost V 4 bases and J 6 bases, with 6 bases left between them. The CDR3 DNA sequence: TGCGCCAGCAGCCGCGGGGCCGGGGAGCTGTTTTTT. It yields the protein CASSRGAGELFF.

The genes are TRBV5-1 and TRBJ2-7; a possible D gene is TRBD1 (6 bases). V lost 3 bases to trimming and J lost 5 bases, with 12 bases between them. This CDR3 is built from 13 residues. The germline CDR1 and CDR2 sequences are SGHRS and YFSETQ. The CDR3 is CASSYDRLNEQYF. DNA for the CDR3: TGCGCCAGCAGCTACGACAGGTTAAACGAGCAGTACTTC. The entire variable domain, with the rest obtained from reference TRBV5-1 and TRBJ2-7, is as follows: KAGVTQTPRYLIKTRGQQVTLSCSPISGHRSVSWYQQTPGQGLQFLFEYFSETQRNKGNFPGRFSGRQFSNSRSEMNVSTLELGDSALYLCASSYDRLNEQYFGPGTRLTVT.

The rearrangement uses TRBV2 and TRBJ2-3, with 10 bases that match TRBD2. The junction had 9 bases not matched to a gene; V was cut back by 6 bases and J by 6 bases. The CDR3 extends over 15 amino acids. CDR1 is SNHLY, CDR2 FYNNEI, per germline. This chain's CDR3 is CASRTSGGAWDTQYF. CDR3 coding DNA: TGTGCCAGCAGGACCAGCGGGGGGGCCTGGGATACGCAGTATTTT.

The chain carries TRBV7-2 and TRBJ2-6, with 8 positions matching TRBD1. The CDR3 is 17 residues long. V dropped 2 bases and J dropped 1; count of bases not matched to a gene: 4. Germline V gene lookup returns CDR1 SGHTA and CDR2 FQGNSA. The CDR3 nucleotides are TGTGCCAGCAGCTTATCCAGGGGGCGTTCTGGGGCCAACGTCCTGACTTTC. Translating gives CASSLSRGRSGANVLTF.

J is TRBJ2-7 and V is TRBV6-6, with D unresolved. Germline-derived CDR1 and CDR2 are MNHNY and SVGAGI (reference sequence). This CDR3 has 14 amino acids. V was cut by 6 bases and J by 5 bases, with 17 bases left in between. The CDR3 DNA reads TGTGCCAGCAGCAACGAATCAGGTTTAGACGAGCAGTACTTC. This encodes CASSNESGLDEQYF.

The chain is built from TRBV5-6 and TRBJ1-2; 7 nucleotides align to TRBD1. The trim removed 0 bases at V and 3 bases at J, leaving 2 bases unmatched. From germline, CDR1 is SGHDT and CDR2 YYEEEE. This CDR3 comprises 14 residues. The CDR3 DNA follows: TGTGCCAGCAGCTTGGGACAGGGCTACTATGGCTACACCTTC. Protein sequence: CASSLGQGYYGYTF.

The chain is built from TRBV29-1 and TRBJ2-3; D is ambiguous. The CDR3 has 16 residues. V was shortened by 3 bases and J by 1 base, with 17 bases between the two germline ends. Germline lookup yields CDR1 SQVTM and CDR2 ANQGSEA. The CDR3 DNA is TGCAGCGTTGATCCCGAACCGGGTATGGGCACAGATACGCAGTATTTT. Translation: CSVDPEPGMGTDTQYF.

The genes are TRBV9 and TRBJ1-6, with D uncertain. Per the germline V gene, CDR1 is SGDLS and CDR2 is YYNGEE. Trimming took 2 bases from V and 5 from J, leaving 11 bases between them. CDR3 length equals 15 residues. The CDR3 protein is CASSVAPFDNSPLHF. The CDR3 DNA is TGTGCCAGCAGCGTGGCCCCCTTCGATAATTCACCCCTCCACTTT.

The chain links TRBV5-1 to TRBJ2-5, with 8 positions matching TRBD1. Germline-derived CDR1 and CDR2 are SGHRS and YFSETQ. Losses at the gene ends were 1 base for V and 2 bases for J; bases not matched to a gene: 1. The CDR3 runs to 14 residues. The CDR3 loop reads CASSLTGGQETQYF. The CDR3 region has the DNA TGCGCCAGCAGCTTGACAGGGGGGCAAGAGACCCAGTACTTC.

The chain couples TRBV5-1 to TRBJ2-6; D might be TRBD1 (5 bases). Trimming took off 0 bases at V and 0 bases at J, with 10 bases between the two ends. The CDR3 loop spans 17 amino acids. The germline V gene has CDR1 SGHRS and CDR2 YFSETQ. CDR3 coding DNA: TGCGCCAGCAGCTTGGACAGGCCAAACTCTGGGGCCAACGTCCTGACTTTC. Translated: CASSLDRPNSGANVLTF.

V gene TRBV5-4 combines with J gene TRBJ2-3; 9 nucleotides match TRBD2. The CDR3 covers 15 residues. CDR1 and CDR2 from the germline V gene are SGHNT and YYREEE (reference sequence). J gave up 2 bases and V 4 bases, and 5 bases lay outside the gene matches. CDR3 loop: CASSALAGATDTQYF. The CDR3 DNA reads as TGTGCCAGCAGCGCGTTAGCGGGGGCCACAGATACGCAGTATTTT. The full variable domain, with the rest looked up from reference TRBV5-4 and TRBJ2-3, is ETGVTQSPTHLIKTRGQQVTLRCSSQSGHNTVSWYQQALGQGPQFIFQYYREEENGRGNFPPRFSGLQFPNYSSELNVNALELDDSALYLCASSALAGATDTQYFGPGTRLTVL.

The genes are TRBV6-4 and TRBJ1-1; unclear D gene. Germline-derived CDR1 and CDR2 are MRHNA and SNTAGT. CDR3 length: 17 residues. The V gene lost 0 bases and the J gene lost 5 bases, with 19 bases spanning the gap. CDR3 DNA sequence: TGTGCCAGCAGTGACTCCTGCTGGTCGGTGGGCAGGACTGAAGCTTTCTTT. Translation gives CASSDSCWSVGRTEAFF.

Only one count was recorded for this clone. The genes are TRBV7-2 and TRBJ1-2; D is perhaps TRBD1 (6 bases). The germline V and J ends were trimmed by 7 bases and 0 bases, with 15 bases remaining between them. This CDR3 spans 15 amino acids. From germline, CDR1 is SGHTA and CDR2 FQGNSA. The CDR3 coding sequence is TGTGCCAGCACCCAGGGGCAGGCTTCTAACTATGGCTACACCTTC. As protein: CASTQGQASNYGYTF.

V gene TRBV7-9 combines with J gene TRBJ1-1; tentative D call: TRBD1 (6 bases). The length of the CDR3 is 14 residues. V was cut by 3 bases and J by 3 bases, with 11 bases left in between. Germline CDR1 is SEHNR and CDR2 is FQNEAQ (reference sequence). The CDR3, as DNA: TGTGCCAGCAGCTTCCGAGGGGGGGACACTGAAGCTTTCTTT. This translates into CASSFRGGDTEAFF.

The rearrangement joins TRBV6-5 to TRBJ2-3; TRBD2 agrees at 12 bases. This CDR3 comprises 15 residues. After removal of 6 bases from V and 6 bases from J, the junction contained 7 bases not matched to a gene. Germline CDR1 and CDR2: MNHEY and SVGAGI. CDR3 loop: CASRLTSGRYDTQYF. CDR3 in DNA: TGTGCCAGCAGGCTCACTAGCGGGAGGTACGATACGCAGTATTTT.